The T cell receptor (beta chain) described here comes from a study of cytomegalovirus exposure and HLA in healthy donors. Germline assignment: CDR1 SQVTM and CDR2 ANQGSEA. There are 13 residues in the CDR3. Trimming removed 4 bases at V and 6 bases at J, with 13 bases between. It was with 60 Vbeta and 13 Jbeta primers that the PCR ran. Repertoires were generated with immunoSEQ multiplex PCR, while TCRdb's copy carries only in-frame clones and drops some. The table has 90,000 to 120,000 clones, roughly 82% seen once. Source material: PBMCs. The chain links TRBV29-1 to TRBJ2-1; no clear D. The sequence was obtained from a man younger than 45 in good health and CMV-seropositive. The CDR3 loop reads CSVGATPSNEQFF. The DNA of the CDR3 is TGCAGCGTTGGGGCTACTCCGAGCAATGAGCAGTTCTTC.